Shown below are 29 T cell receptor beta chains from a single sample sequenced in a study of identical twins. TCRdb analysed the 5' RACE reads with MiXCR anew, one entry per CDR3 protein. The data show about 530,000 distinct CDR3 sequences, more than 20% seen once. The same data also contributed to another study, on yellow fever vaccine responses in identical twins.

Sequenced input: CD4+ T cells sorted from blood. Receptors were obtained from a woman between 18 and 29 years old in good health.

V is TRBV20-1 and J is TRBJ1-5, with D possibly being TRBD1 (5 bases). The V end was cut by 2 bases, the J end by 4 bases, with 12 bases between. The CDR3 is 14 residues long. Germline V gives CDR1 DFQATT, CDR2 SNEGSKA (reference sequence). As DNA, the CDR3 is TGCAGTGCTAGACGGGCAGGGATTAATCAGCCCCAGCATTTT. It codes for CSARRAGINQPQHF.

The V gene is TRBV6-1, the J gene TRBJ2-6; the D is unclear. Trimming shortened V by 7 bases and J by 0 bases, and 10 bases separated the two germline ends. CDR3 length: 15 residues. Germline CDR1 is MNHNS and CDR2 is SASEGT. CDR3 region: CASKQSFSGANVLTF. The CDR3 DNA is TGTGCCAGCAAGCAATCCTTCTCTGGGGCCAACGTCCTGACTTTC.

V gene TRBV12-3 or TRBV12-4 combines with J gene TRBJ1-2; no clear D. The CDR3 contains 14 residues. The germline V and J ends were trimmed by 2 bases and 4 bases, with 11 bases remaining between them. CDR3 DNA sequence: TGTGCCAGCAGTTTATGGGTCGGAACCTATGGCTACACCTTC. It is translated as CASSLWVGTYGYTF.

V gene TRBV20-1 combines with J gene TRBJ1-4; unclear D gene. Deletions cut 0 bases from V and 0 bases from J, with 8 bases between. The CDR3 loop spans 15 amino acids. From germline, CDR1 is DFQATT and CDR2 SNEGSKA (reference sequence). CDR3 sequence: CSARDSGATNEKLFF. CDR3 sequence (DNA): TGCAGTGCTAGAGATTCAGGTGCAACTAATGAAAAACTGTTTTTT.

This clonotype was counted between two and nine times. The rearrangement joins TRBV12-3 or TRBV12-4 to TRBJ1-6, with D maybe TRBD1 (6 bases). The CDR3 is made up of 14 amino acids. V lost 6 bases and J lost 14, with 20 bases in between. CDR3 in amino acids: CASSPAGAIGALHF. As DNA, the CDR3 is TGTGCCAGCAGCCCAGCGGGGGCCATTGGAGCCCTCCACTTT.

The chain employs TRBV28 and TRBJ2-1; TRBD2 matches 8 bases. CDR1 and CDR2 (germline): MDHEN, SYDVKM. The J segment lost 3 bases and the V segment lost 6 bases, leaving 7 bases of the junction unmatched. CDR3 length: 15 residues. This CDR3 is CASSFAGLGYNEQFF. CDR3 nucleotide sequence: TGTGCCAGCAGCTTTGCGGGACTAGGCTACAATGAGCAGTTCTTC. The entire variable domain, with the rest obtained from reference TRBV28 and TRBJ2-1, is as follows: DVKVTQSSRYLVKRTGEKVFLECVQDMDHENMFWYRQDPGLGLRLIYFSYDVKMKEKGDIPEGYSVSREKKERFSLILESASTNQTSMYLCASSFAGLGYNEQFFGPGTRLTVL.

This clonotype has more than one count but fewer than ten. The V and J genes are TRBV10-3 and TRBJ1-6; D not resolved. Germline values: CDR1 ENHRY, CDR2 SYGVKD. The V end was cut by 7 bases, the J end by 6 bases, with 13 bases between. This CDR3 has 14 residues. Here the CDR3 reads CAINPGRTNSPLHF. In DNA, the CDR3 is TGTGCCATCAATCCAGGACGGACTAATTCACCCCTCCACTTT.

This clonotype was recorded a few times. This rearrangement joins TRBV6-1 to TRBJ2-2, with D possibly matching TRBD2 (5 bases). V lost 9 bases, J lost 1 base, and 21 bases lay in between. This CDR3 region has 17 residues. The germline V gene encodes CDR1 MNHNS and CDR2 SASEGT. The CDR3 loop is CASWTGYPEQNTGELFF. The CDR3 DNA follows: TGTGCCAGTTGGACGGGATACCCAGAACAGAACACCGGGGAGCTGTTTTTT.

This clonotype has a handful of counts. The J gene is TRBJ2-3, the V gene TRBV10-3, with D tentatively TRBD1 (6 bases). This CDR3 has 13 residues. V shed 2 bases and J shed 11 bases, with 14 bases lying between them. In germline, CDR1 is ENHRY, CDR2 SYGVKD. The CDR3 DNA is TGTGCCATCAGTGAGCCGGCGGCAGGGGAGCAGTATTTT. It is translated as CAISEPAAGEQYF.

This clonotype was seen more than once but under ten times. V gene TRBV5-1 combines with J gene TRBJ2-2; 9 bases match TRBD2. Germline trimming cut 4 bases from V and 1 base from J; bases unmatched to any gene: 5. This CDR3 is 16 amino acids long. Germline loops: CDR1 SGHRS, CDR2 YFSETQ. The DNA for the CDR3 is TGCGCCAGCAGCCCGTCTAGCGGGGAGAACACCGGGGAGCTGTTTTTT. Protein sequence: CASSPSSGENTGELFF.

The rearrangement uses TRBV12-3 or TRBV12-4 and TRBJ1-1; D is possibly TRBD1 (6 bases). This CDR3 is built from 14 residues. Trimming cost V 5 bases and J 7 bases, with 17 bases left between them. The CDR3 loop reads CASSRTGQRSEAFF. DNA of the CDR3: TGTGCCAGCAGTCGCACAGGGCAGCGCAGTGAAGCTTTCTTT.

V and J are TRBV29-1 and TRBJ1-4; 9 nucleotides match TRBD1. The CDR3 is made up of 12 amino acids. Germline CDR1 reads SQVTM; CDR2 reads ANQGSEA. V trimming: 4 bases; J trimming: 7 bases; junction bases outside the gene matches: 1. The CDR3: CSVGDRAEKLFF. The CDR3, as DNA: TGCAGCGTTGGGGACAGGGCTGAAAAACTGTTTTTT.

This clonotype was detected only a few times. This chain joins TRBV5-5 and TRBJ2-5; TRBD2 matches 7 bases. The CDR3 is 15 residues long. The V gene's germline CDR1 is SGHKS and CDR2 YYEKEE (reference sequence). With V trimmed by 3 bases and J by 2 bases, 7 bases remained unmatched. CDR3: CASSSSGTKQETQYF. CDR3 coding DNA: TGTGCCAGCAGCTCCTCCGGGACTAAGCAAGAGACCCAGTACTTC. Together with reference TRBV5-5 and TRBJ2-5, the CDR3 gives the full variable domain: DAGVTQSPTHLIKTRGQQVTLRCSPISGHKSVSWYQQVLGQGPQFIFQYYEKEERGRGNFPDRFSARQFPNYSSELNVNALLLGDSALYLCASSSSGTKQETQYFGPGTRLLVL.

The sample holds a few counts of this clonotype. CDR3 protein: CASGRGGITEAFF. In nucleotides, the CDR3 is TGTGCTAGTGGTAGAGGGGGGATCACTGAAGCTTTCTTT. The chain recombines TRBV12-5 with TRBJ1-1; possibly TRBD1 for D (6 bases). The CDR3 sequence is 13 residues long. Between the trimmed V and J ends, which lost 5 bases and 4 bases, there was a span of 11 bases. Germline V CDR1 and CDR2: LGHNT, FRNRAP.

The rearrangement links TRBV5-1 to TRBJ1-1; the D gene is possibly TRBD1 (6 bases). The V and J ends lost 2 bases and 1 base respectively, with 12 bases between them. The CDR3 is 15 residues long. Germline V CDR1 and CDR2: SGHRS, YFSETQ. As DNA, the CDR3 is TGCGCCAGCAGCTTTGGGGGACAAGCGAACACTGAAGCTTTCTTT. Translated, it gives CASSFGGQANTEAFF.

This clonotype was found many times. The J gene is TRBJ2-1, the V gene TRBV29-1; the D gene is possibly TRBD2 (5 bases). V lost 3 bases to trimming and J lost 0 bases, with 6 bases between them. Germline CDR1 SQVTM, CDR2 ANQGSEA. The CDR3 loop spans 13 amino acids. The CDR3 DNA reads TGCAGCGTTGACGGGGACTCCTACAATGAGCAGTTCTTC. Protein product: CSVDGDSYNEQFF.

This clonotype was counted a few times. The chain recombines TRBV29-1 with TRBJ2-2, with 14 nucleotides matching TRBD2. The CDR3 runs 17 residues. CDR1 SQVTM and CDR2 ANQGSEA come from the germline V gene. After removal of 4 bases from V and 2 bases from J, the junction contained 6 bases not matched to a gene. CDR3 nucleotide sequence: TGCAGCGTTGCACCGGGACTAGCGGGAGTTAACACCGGGGAGCTGTTTTTT. Protein product: CSVAPGLAGVNTGELFF.

The chain uses TRBV5-8 and TRBJ2-5, with 8 bases lining up with TRBD2. This CDR3 is built from 15 residues. CDR1 SGHTS and CDR2 YDEGEE come from the germline V gene. The trim removed 6 bases at V and 0 bases at J, leaving 7 bases unmatched. The CDR3 DNA sequence: TGTGCCAGCACCAATAGCGGGAAGAACCAAGAGACCCAGTACTTC. Translating gives CASTNSGKNQETQYF.

This sequence joins TRBV5-4 and TRBJ2-3, with 9 nucleotides matching TRBD1. Germline V gene data show CDR1 as SGHNT and CDR2 as YYREEE (reference sequence). Trimming removed 10 bases from V and 0 bases from J; junction bases left unmatched: 6. The CDR3 has 14 amino acids. The CDR3 region has the DNA TGTGCCGGCCAACAGGGGGCTAGCACAGATACGCAGTATTTT. Translated: CAGQQGASTDTQYF. The complete variable domain, with remaining parts taken from reference TRBV5-4 and TRBJ2-3, reads ETGVTQSPTHLIKTRGQQVTLRCSSQSGHNTVSWYQQALGQGPQFIFQYYREEENGRGNFPPRFSGLQFPNYSSELNVNALELDDSALYLCAGQQGASTDTQYFGPGTRLTVL.

The rearrangement links TRBV7-9 to TRBJ2-7; 8 bases agree with TRBD2. Germline trimming cut 3 bases from V and 6 bases from J; bases unmatched to any gene: 13. This CDR3 contains 16 residues. Germline V lookup: CDR1 SEHNR, CDR2 FQNEAQ (reference sequence). The CDR3 sequence is CASSFLGVAGGGEQYF. In DNA form, the CDR3 reads TGTGCCAGCAGCTTCCTAGGTGTGGCGGGAGGCGGCGAGCAGTACTTC.

This chain joins TRBV20-1 and TRBJ2-5, with 12 nucleotides matching TRBD2. With 1 base clipped from V and 3 bases from J, the junction kept 3 bases outside the gene matches. The CDR3 covers 15 residues. Germline V lookup: CDR1 DFQATT, CDR2 SNEGSKA (reference sequence). CDR3 sequence (DNA): TGCAGTGCTAGAGGACTAGCGGGAGCGGAAGAGACCCAGTACTTC. This sequence encodes CSARGLAGAEETQYF.

The V gene is TRBV12-3 or TRBV12-4, the J gene TRBJ2-5, with D possibly being TRBD1 (6 bases). This CDR3 is 15 amino acids long. The V end lost 6 bases, the J end lost 2 bases, and 16 bases lay between the germline ends. In DNA form, the CDR3 reads TGTGCCAGCAGCAATAGACAGGACAATCAAGAGACCCAGTACTTC. Protein product: CASSNRQDNQETQYF.

The chain couples TRBV24-1 to TRBJ2-7; D is uncertain. The CDR3 has 13 residues. CDR1 KGHDR and CDR2 SFDVKD come from the germline V gene. V was cut by 1 base and J by 6 bases, with 9 bases left in between. CDR3 nucleotide sequence: TGTGCCACCAGTGATTTCCGGGCGGTCGAGCAGTACTTC. Translated, it gives CATSDFRAVEQYF.

This chain uses TRBV7-6 with TRBJ2-1, with TRBD1 matching 7 bases. CDR1 and CDR2 from the germline V gene are SGHVS and FNYEAQ. Germline trimming cut 1 base from V and 1 base from J; bases unmatched to any gene: 4. The CDR3 contains 16 residues. The DNA for the CDR3 is TGTGCCAGCAGCTTAGGGCCAGGGGGTTCCTACAATGAGCAGTTCTTC. It encodes CASSLGPGGSYNEQFF.

The chain employs TRBV4-2 and TRBJ2-2; 10 bases agree with TRBD2. V lost 0 bases to trimming and J lost 7 bases; unmatched junction nucleotides: 8. The CDR3 sequence is 17 residues long. Germline V gene lookup returns CDR1 LGHNA and CDR2 YNFKEQ. This CDR3 reads CASSQELSGGAVGELFF. CDR3 nucleotide sequence: TGTGCCAGCAGCCAAGAACTGAGCGGGGGGGCCGTCGGGGAGCTGTTTTTT.

A few counts support this clonotype. At one end, the junction sequence differs from germline, possibly due to a read error. This chain uses TRBV12-3 or TRBV12-4 with TRBJ2-5; D is undetermined. The CDR3 is 12 residues long. CDR3 bases: TGTGCCAGTAGTTGGGTGGAGGAGACCCAGTACTTC. Its protein product is CASSWVEETQYF.

This clonotype was observed a few times. The chain joins TRBV7-9 to TRBJ1-1, with D maybe TRBD1 (6 bases). Per germline, CDR1 SEHNR and CDR2 FQNEAQ (reference sequence). The CDR3 length is 15 residues. With 6 bases removed from V and 0 bases from J, the gap between germline ends came to 14 bases. CDR3 nucleotides: TGTGCCAGCAGACCCCTGGGACATCTGAACACTGAAGCTTTCTTT. This gives the protein CASRPLGHLNTEAFF.

The chain uses TRBV28 and TRBJ2-2; D perhaps matches TRBD2 (5 bases). With 2 bases removed from V and 9 bases from J, the gap between germline ends came to 16 bases. Germline lookup yields CDR1 MDHEN and CDR2 SYDVKM. The CDR3 consists of 15 residues. The DNA of the CDR3 is TGTGCCAGCAGTTTAACCGGGAATTTATTTAGGGAGCTGTTTTTT. Translated: CASSLTGNLFRELFF.

This sequence joins TRBV10-3 and TRBJ2-3; 10 nucleotides match TRBD2. V lost 11 bases and J lost 3; bases outside the gene matches: 11. The CDR3 has 15 amino acids. The germline V gene has CDR1 ENHRY and CDR2 SYGVKD. The CDR3 DNA is TGTGCCTCCAGCGGGGGGGTAGGGATAACAGATACGCAGTATTTT. Translating gives CASSGGVGITDTQYF.